The source of this TCR beta chain is a study of T-cell reconstitution after alpha-beta-depleted transplantation in children. Molecular barcoding with unique molecular identifiers was used for the TCRbeta library. TCRdb analysed the PCR reads with MiXCR anew, one entry per CDR3 protein. Of about 590,000 distinct CDR3 sequences in the sample, 13% were seen once. This clonotype was observed a handful of times. CDR1 and CDR2 from the germline V gene are SQVTM and ANQGSEA. V shed 6 bases, J shed 4 bases, and the junction held 17 bases outside the gene matches. The length of the CDR3 is 17 residues. Here the sequenced sample was PBMCs, mostly from graft donor cells, taken 360 days after TCRalphabeta/CD19-depleted stem cell transplant. The sequence derives from a male patient between 10 and 17 years old who had a stem cell transplant for acute myeloid leukemia, so the T cells may come from the graft donor. This chain joins TRBV29-1 and TRBJ2-1, with 8 nucleotides matching TRBD2. The CDR3 protein is CSVVRWKAGVRYNEQFF. The CDR3 coding sequence is TGCAGCGTCGTAAGGTGGAAAGCGGGAGTACGGTACAATGAGCAGTTCTTC.